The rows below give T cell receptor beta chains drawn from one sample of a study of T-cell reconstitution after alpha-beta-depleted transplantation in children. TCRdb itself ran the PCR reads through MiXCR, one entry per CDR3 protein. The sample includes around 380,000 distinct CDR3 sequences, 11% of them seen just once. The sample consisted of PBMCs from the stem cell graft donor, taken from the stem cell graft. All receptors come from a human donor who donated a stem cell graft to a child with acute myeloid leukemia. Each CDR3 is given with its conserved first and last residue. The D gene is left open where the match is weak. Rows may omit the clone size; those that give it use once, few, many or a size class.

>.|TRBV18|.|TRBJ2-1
TGTGCCAGCTCACCACTAGTTGGGAGCAATGAGCAGTTCTTC
CASSPLVGSNEQFF
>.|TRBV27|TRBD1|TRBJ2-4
TGTGCCAGCAGTTTCGCTTACAGGGGGCTTCAGTACTTC
CASSFAYRGLQYF
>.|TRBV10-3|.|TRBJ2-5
TGTGCCATCAGCAAGGCTCAGGGACTGACGGAAGAGACCCAGTACTTC
CAISKAQGLTEETQYF
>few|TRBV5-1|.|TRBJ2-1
TGCGCCAGCAGCTTGGGATTCGGCAGGAGCTCCTACAATGAGCAGTTCTTC
CASSLGFGRSSYNEQFF
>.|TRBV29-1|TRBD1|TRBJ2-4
TGCAGCGTTGGAGGGATACAGGGGTCCCCCAAAAACATTCAGTACTTC
CSVGGIQGSPKNIQYF
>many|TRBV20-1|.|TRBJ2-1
TGCAGTGCTAGGGTAGCGGACAATGAGCAGTTCTTC
CSARVADNEQFF
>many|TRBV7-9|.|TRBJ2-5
TGTGCCAGCAGCTTAACAGGGAACCAAGAGACCCAGTACTTC
CASSLTGNQETQYF
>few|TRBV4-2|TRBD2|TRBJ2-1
TGTGCCAGCAGCGCATATAGCGGGACATACAATGAGCAGTTCTTC
CASSAYSGTYNEQFF
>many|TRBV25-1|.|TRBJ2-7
TGTGCCAGCAGCGAGTCCTACGAGCAGTACTTC
CASSESYEQYF
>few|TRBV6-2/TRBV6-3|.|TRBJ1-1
TGTGCCAGCACCCGAGGCCCCCCGGCTGTTTCCAACACTGAAGCTTTCTTT
CASTRGPPAVSNTEAFF
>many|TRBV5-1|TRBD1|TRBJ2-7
TGCGCCAGCAGCGACCGGGACAGGGGGTTCTACGAGCAGTACTTC
CASSDRDRGFYEQYF
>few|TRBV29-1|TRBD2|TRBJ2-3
TGCAGCGTTGACGGGACTTTCGGGAGGGCCGGCACAGATACGCAGTATTTT
CSVDGTFGRAGTDTQYF
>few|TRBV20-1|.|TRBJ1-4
TGCAGTGCCCAAGGACCGGGACAACACGAAAAACTGTTTTTT
CSAQGPGQHEKLFF
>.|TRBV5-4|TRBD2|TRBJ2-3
TGTGCCAGCAGCTTGGGACTAGCGGGAGGGTACGGCACAGATACGCAGTATTTT
CASSLGLAGGYGTDTQYF
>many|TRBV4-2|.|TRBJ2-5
TGTGCCAGCAGCCAAGACCTAGAAAGAGAGACCCAGTACTTC
CASSQDLERETQYF
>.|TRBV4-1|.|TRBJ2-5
TGCGCCAGCAGCCAAGAAGGGGGTCCCGGGGGGGAGACCCAGTACTTC
CASSQEGGPGGETQYF
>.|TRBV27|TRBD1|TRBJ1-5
TGTGCCTACCAAAACCGGGACAGTAATCAACAGCCCCAGCATTTT
CAYQNRDSNQQPQHF
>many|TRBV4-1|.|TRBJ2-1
TGCGCCAGCAGCCAAGATCGCGACAGCTCCTACAATGAGCAGTTCTTC
CASSQDRDSSYNEQFF
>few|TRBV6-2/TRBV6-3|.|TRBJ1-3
TGTGCCAGCAGTTTGCAACCATCTGGAAACACCATATATTTT
CASSLQPSGNTIYF
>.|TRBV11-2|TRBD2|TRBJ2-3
TGTGCCAGCAGCTCCCGTGGGGGAGGGTATGCTGATACGCAGTATTTT
CASSSRGGGYADTQYF
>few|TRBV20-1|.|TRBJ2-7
TGCAGTGCTAGAGACGGGAGCAACCACTACGAGCAGTACTTC
CSARDGSNHYEQYF
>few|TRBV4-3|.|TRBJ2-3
TGCGCCAGCAGCCAAGATGGGTCGGGCAGCACAGATACGCAGTATTTT
CASSQDGSGSTDTQYF
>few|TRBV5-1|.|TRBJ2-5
TGCGCCAGCAGCTTGGAAATGCGAGAGGGGACCCAGTACTTC
CASSLEMREGTQYF
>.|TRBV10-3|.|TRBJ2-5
TGTGCCATCAGTGCGGGATCGCAAGAGACCCAGTACTTC
CAISAGSQETQYF
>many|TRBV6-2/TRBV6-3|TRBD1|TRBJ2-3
TGTGCCAGCAGTGCCATCCAAGGGGGCCCGGATACGCAGTATTTT
CASSAIQGGPDTQYF
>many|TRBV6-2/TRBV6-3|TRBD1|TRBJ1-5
TGTGCCAGCAGGGGACAGGGAGGGTTCAATCAGCCCCAGCATTTT
CASRGQGGFNQPQHF
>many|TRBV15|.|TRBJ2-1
TGTGCCACCAGCAGAGATCGCGACCGCGATGAGCAGTTCTTC
CATSRDRDRDEQFF
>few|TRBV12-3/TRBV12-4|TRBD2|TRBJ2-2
TGTGCCAGCAGCCCCGGACTAGCGGGGAGCACCGGGGAGCTGTTTTTT
CASSPGLAGSTGELFF
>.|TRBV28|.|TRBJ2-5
TGTGCCAGCAGTTTCCCAGGGCTGGGGCAAGAGACCCAGTACTTC
CASSFPGLGQETQYF
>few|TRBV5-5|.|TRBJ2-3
TGTGCCAGCAGCTTGGAACTCATAGATCCCCGCACAGATACGCAGTATTTT
CASSLELIDPRTDTQYF
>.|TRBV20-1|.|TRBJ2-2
TGCAGTGCTAGACCGGGGAATTTTGACACCGGGGAGCTGTTTTTT
CSARPGNFDTGELFF
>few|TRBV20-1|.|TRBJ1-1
TGCAGTGCTACCCGGGACAACACTGAAGCTTTCTTT
CSATRDNTEAFF
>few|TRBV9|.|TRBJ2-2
TGTGCCAGCGAAAAGCGGATGAACACCGGGGAGCTGTTTTTT
CASEKRMNTGELFF
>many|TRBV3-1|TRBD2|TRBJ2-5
TGTGCCAGCAGCCAAGCTATGGGGGGGGAGACCCAGTACTTC
CASSQAMGGETQYF
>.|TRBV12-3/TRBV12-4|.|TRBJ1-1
TGTGCCAGCAGTTCAAGGGGATGGGGAAGAAACACTGAAGCTTTCTTT
CASSSRGWGRNTEAFF
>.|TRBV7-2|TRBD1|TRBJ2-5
TGTGCCAGCAGCTCTCAAGGGGGCGCAGAGACCCAGTACTTC
CASSSQGGAETQYF
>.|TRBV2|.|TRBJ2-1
TGTGCCAGTGCCCGGGCCGGGAGATCAAATGAGCAGTTCTTC
CASARAGRSNEQFF
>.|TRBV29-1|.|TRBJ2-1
TGCAGCGTTGAAGATAGGGTCAATGAGCAGTTCTTC
CSVEDRVNEQFF
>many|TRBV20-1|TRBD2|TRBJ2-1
TGCAGTGCTAGTTTAGCGGGATTTAACAATGAGCAGTTCTTC
CSASLAGFNNEQFF
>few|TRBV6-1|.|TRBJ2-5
TGTGCCAGCAGGCCCCCACGGGCCTCACCTGAGGAGACCCAGTACTTC
CASRPPRASPEETQYF
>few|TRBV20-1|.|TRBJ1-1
TGCAGTGCTAGAGGGTTGGGAGAGGGCACTGAAGCTTTCTTT
CSARGLGEGTEAFF
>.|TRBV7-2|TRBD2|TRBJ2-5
TGTGCCAGCAGCTTAGGGTTAGGGACTAGCGGGGAGACCCAGTACTTC
CASSLGLGTSGETQYF
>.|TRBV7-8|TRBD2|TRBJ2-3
TGTGCCAGCGCAAGGACTAGCGGGCGCACAGATACGCAGTATTTT
CASARTSGRTDTQYF
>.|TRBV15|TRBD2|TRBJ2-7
TGTGCCACCAGCAGAGATCATATCATGTCGGCTAGCGGGAGTTACGAGCAGTACTTC
CATSRDHIMSASGSYEQYF
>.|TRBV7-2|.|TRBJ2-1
TGTGCCAGCACCGTCTTCGGAGGTCAATCATCCGAGCAGTTCTTC
CASTVFGGQSSEQFF
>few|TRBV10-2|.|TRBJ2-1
TGCGCCAGCGGTTTCGGGGGTCGGAATGAGCAGTTCTTC
CASGFGGRNEQFF
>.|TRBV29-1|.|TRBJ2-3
TGCAGCGTTCGCGGAAGCACAGATACGCAGTATTTT
CSVRGSTDTQYF
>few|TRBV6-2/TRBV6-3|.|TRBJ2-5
TGTGCCAGCAGAGAGCCTCGGGAGCCGGAGACCCAGTACTTC
CASREPREPETQYF
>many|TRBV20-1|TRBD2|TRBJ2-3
TGCAGTGCTAGGACTAGCGTTACAGATACGCAGTATTTT
CSARTSVTDTQYF
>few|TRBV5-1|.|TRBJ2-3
TGCGCCAGCAGCTCGACCCCCAGAGATACGCAGTATTTT
CASSSTPRDTQYF
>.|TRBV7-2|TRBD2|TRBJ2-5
TGTGCCAGCAGCTTACGGGGGGCGGGAGGCCAAGAGACCCAGTACTTC
CASSLRGAGGQETQYF
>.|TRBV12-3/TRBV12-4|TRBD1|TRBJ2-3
TGTGCCAGCAGTTTAACCAGGGGGCGCACAGATACGCAGTATTTT
CASSLTRGRTDTQYF
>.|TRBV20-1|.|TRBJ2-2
TGCAGTGCTAGTCTCCCGGGACGGGACACCGGGGAGCTGTTTTTT
CSASLPGRDTGELFF
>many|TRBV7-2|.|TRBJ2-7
TGTGCCAGCAGTTGGACTGGCTACGAGCAGTACTTC
CASSWTGYEQYF